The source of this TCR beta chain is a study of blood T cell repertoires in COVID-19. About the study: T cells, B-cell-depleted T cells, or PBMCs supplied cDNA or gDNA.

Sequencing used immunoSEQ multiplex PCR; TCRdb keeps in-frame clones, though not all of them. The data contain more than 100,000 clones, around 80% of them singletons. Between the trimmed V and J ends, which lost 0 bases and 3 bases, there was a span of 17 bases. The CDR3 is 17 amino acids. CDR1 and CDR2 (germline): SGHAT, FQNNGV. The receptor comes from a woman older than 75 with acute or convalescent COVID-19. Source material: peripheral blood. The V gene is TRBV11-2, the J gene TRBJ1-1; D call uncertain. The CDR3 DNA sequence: TGTGCCAGCAGCTTAGACCTTGGGCGCTCGAGGGACACTGAAGCTTTCTTT. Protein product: CASSLDLGRSRDTEAFF.